One and the same sample provided the 24 T cell receptor beta chains below, sequenced in a study of CD8 T cells in ankylosing spondylitis. TCRdb reanalysed the 5' RACE reads using MiXCR and keeps one entry per CDR3 protein. The sample has about 160,000 distinct CDR3 sequences; about 42% are singletons. Sequencing was performed on synovial fluid, either unsorted or a sorted T cell fraction (not recorded which). Receptors originate from a male donor with ankylosing spondylitis.

The gene calls are TRBV9 and TRBJ2-1; 7 nucleotides line up with TRBD1. This CDR3 region has 15 residues. V shed 3 bases and J 8 bases; nucleotides not matched to a gene: 11. The germline V gene encodes CDR1 SGDLS and CDR2 YYNGEE. CDR3 nucleotide sequence: TGTGCCAGCAGCGCAGGGACAGCCCTTACTGATGAGCAGTTCTTC. It yields the protein CASSAGTALTDEQFF.

The chain couples TRBV18 to TRBJ1-1; D unresolved. V was pared by 5 bases and J by 4 bases, with 11 bases between. CDR3 length equals 13 residues. The germline V gene has CDR1 KGHSH and CDR2 LQKENI. The CDR3 coding sequence is TGTGCCAGCTCAAAGGACCGAACCACTGAAGCTTTCTTT. Amino acid sequence: CASSKDRTTEAFF. The entire variable domain, with the rest obtained from reference TRBV18 and TRBJ1-1, is as follows: NAGVMQNPRHLVRRRGQEARLRCSPMKGHSHVYWYRQLPEEGLKFMVYLQKENIIDESGMPKERFSAEFPKEGPSILRIQQVVRGDSAAYFCASSKDRTTEAFFGQGTRLTVV.

J is TRBJ2-1 and V is TRBV3-1; D may correspond to TRBD1 or TRBD2 (5 bases each). Germline V gives CDR1 LGHDT, CDR2 YNNKEL (reference sequence). Trimming stripped 4 bases from V and 4 bases from J, with 14 bases between. This CDR3 has 15 residues. The CDR3 region has the DNA TGTGCCAGCAGCCGGGGAGTAGGGGAGTACAATGAGCAGTTCTTC. Amino acid sequence: CASSRGVGEYNEQFF.

This clonotype was counted a few times. The V and J genes are TRBV27 and TRBJ1-1; D possibly corresponds to TRBD1 (6 bases). Germline V lookup: CDR1 MNHEY, CDR2 SMNVEV (reference sequence). V was pared by 6 bases and J by 0 bases, with 17 bases between. The length of the CDR3 is 16 residues. The CDR3, as DNA: TGTGCCAGCAGAGGGTGGGGGGCTATCATGAACACTGAAGCTTTCTTT. Amino acid sequence: CASRGWGAIMNTEAFF.

This chain uses TRBV7-9 with TRBJ2-7; possibly TRBD1 for D (6 bases). The CDR3 loop spans 14 amino acids. Germline V lookup: CDR1 SEHNR, CDR2 FQNEAQ (reference sequence). Trimming took 5 bases from V and 2 from J, leaving 13 bases between them. The CDR3 spells CASSQGDTAYEQYF. Written as DNA, the CDR3 is TGTGCCAGCAGCCAAGGGGACACAGCCTACGAGCAGTACTTC.

This clonotype was detected a few times. The chain couples TRBV5-1 to TRBJ2-1; possibly TRBD1 for D (6 bases). V lost 1 base to trimming and J lost 3 bases, with 11 bases between them. Per germline, CDR1 SGHRS and CDR2 YFSETQ. This CDR3 has 15 amino acids. The CDR3 here is CASSLHRVGYNEQFF. CDR3 coding DNA: TGCGCCAGCAGCTTGCACAGGGTCGGCTACAATGAGCAGTTCTTC.

The chain has TRBV7-2 and TRBJ1-1; D gene ambiguous. This CDR3 spans 15 amino acids. Germline-derived CDR1 and CDR2 are SGHTA and FQGNSA. Trimming left V 0 bases short and J 2 bases short, with 10 bases between. The CDR3 sequence is CASSLAARRNTEAFF. CDR3 bases: TGTGCCAGCAGCTTAGCTGCCAGACGAAACACTGAAGCTTTCTTT. Full variable domain (outside the CDR3, taken from reference TRBV7-2 and TRBJ1-1): GAGVSQSPSNKVTEKGKDVELRCDPISGHTALYWYRQSLGQGLEFLIYFQGNSAPDKSGLPSDRFSAERTGGSVSTLTIQRTQQEDSAVYLCASSLAARRNTEAFFGQGTRLTVV.

This clonotype was seen only a few times. The chain uses TRBV7-2 and TRBJ2-7; no firm D call. Trimming left V 1 base short and J 2 bases short, with 6 bases between. Germline loops: CDR1 SGHTA, CDR2 FQGNSA. The CDR3 contains 13 residues. The CDR3 reads CASSLGRAYEQYF. In DNA form, the CDR3 reads TGTGCCAGCAGCTTAGGTAGGGCCTACGAGCAGTACTTC.

The chain joins TRBV15 to TRBJ2-3; D unclear. The CDR3 runs to 15 residues. Trimming took 0 bases from V and 2 from J, leaving 9 bases between them. Germline-derived CDR1 and CDR2 are LNHNV and YYDKDF (reference sequence). The CDR3 bases are TGTGCCACCAGCAGAGATGCGAGGTACACAGATACGCAGTATTTT. Translated: CATSRDARYTDTQYF.

The chain employs TRBV27 and TRBJ2-1; TRBD1 aligns across 7 bases. The CDR3 runs 15 residues. The V and J ends lost 4 bases and 4 bases, in that order; junction bases with no gene match: 7. Germline V gene lookup returns CDR1 MNHEY and CDR2 SMNVEV (reference sequence). As DNA, the CDR3 is TGTGCCAGCAGTTCAGGTGGGACAGTTTACAATGAGCAGTTCTTC. Protein sequence: CASSSGGTVYNEQFF.

This clonotype was seen more than once but under ten times. This chain joins TRBV7-3 and TRBJ1-2; D ambiguous. The CDR3 is 13 residues long. V dropped 5 bases and J dropped 1 base, with 8 bases sitting between them. Germline assignment: CDR1 SGHTA and CDR2 FQGTGA. The CDR3 here is CASSPGINYGYTF. CDR3 nucleotide sequence: TGTGCCAGCAGCCCCGGGATTAACTATGGCTACACCTTC.

This clonotype has just a few counts. V usage is TRBV20-1 and J usage is TRBJ1-5; D remains unclear. The CDR3 runs to 16 residues. From germline, CDR1 is DFQATT and CDR2 SNEGSKA (reference sequence). V lost 7 bases, J lost 0 bases, and 19 bases lay in between. CDR3 protein: CSVLAEVVNSNQPQHF. CDR3 sequence (DNA): TGCAGTGTCTTGGCAGAGGTAGTTAATAGCAATCAGCCCCAGCATTTT.

The chain combines TRBV4-1 with TRBJ1-2; D is uncertain. CDR1 and CDR2 (germline): MGHRA, YSYEKL. Trimming removed 4 bases at V and 4 bases at J, with 10 bases between. The CDR3 sequence is 13 residues long. The CDR3 sequence is CASSRNLFYGYTF. CDR3 DNA: TGCGCCAGCAGCCGTAACCTTTTCTATGGCTACACCTTC.

This clonotype was seen a few times. V gene TRBV4-3 combines with J gene TRBJ2-7, with 10 positions matching TRBD2. The germline V gene encodes CDR1 LGHNA and CDR2 YSLEER. The CDR3 consists of 17 residues. Losses at the gene ends were 1 base for V and 3 bases for J; bases not matched to a gene: 9. CDR3 residues: CASSQVFSAGGVYEQYF. The CDR3 DNA is TGCGCCAGCAGCCAAGTTTTTTCAGCGGGAGGGGTCTACGAGCAGTACTTC.

Here the CDR3 DNA reads TGTGCCAGCAGTGATGACAGGGGGGTCTACAATGAGCAGTTCTTC. It is translated as CASSDDRGVYNEQFF. The chain recombines TRBV25-1 with TRBJ2-1; 9 bases are a match to TRBD1. CDR3 size: 15 residues. Looked up from germline, CDR1 is MGHDK and CDR2 is SYGVNS. After removal of 3 bases from V and 3 bases from J, the junction contained 3 bases not matched to a gene.

This clonotype appeared many times. The rearrangement joins TRBV4-1 to TRBJ2-1; D is perhaps TRBD2 (6 bases). The CDR3 runs 15 residues. Germline assignment: CDR1 MGHRA and CDR2 YSYEKL. Deletions cut 0 bases from V and 8 bases from J, with 14 bases between. The CDR3 region is CASSQELALNHEQFF. Written as DNA, the CDR3 is TGCGCCAGCAGCCAAGAACTAGCCCTCAATCATGAGCAGTTCTTC.

This clonotype came up a few times. This chain joins TRBV12-3 or TRBV12-4 and TRBJ1-1, with 8 bases identical to TRBD1. This CDR3 has 13 amino acids. The V segment lost 5 bases and the J segment 11 bases; nucleotides outside the gene matches: 10. CDR3 nucleotide sequence: TGTGCCAGCAGTCCCTGGACAGGGCGAGAGGCTTTCTTT. It yields the protein CASSPWTGREAFF.

The rearrangement joins TRBV27 to TRBJ1-4, with no clear D. The CDR3 contains 14 residues. Germline V CDR1 and CDR2: MNHEY, SMNVEV (reference sequence). The V gene lost 2 bases and the J gene lost 4 bases, with 8 bases spanning the gap. CDR3 nucleotides: TGTGCCAGCAGTTTAAGAAGTTTTAATGAAAAACTGTTTTTT. This translates into CASSLRSFNEKLFF.

The rearrangement uses TRBV12-3 or TRBV12-4 and TRBJ2-7; TRBD2 matches 11 bases. There are 18 residues in the CDR3. V gave up 0 bases and J gave up 1 base; unmatched junction bases: 8. CDR3 in amino acids: CASSLAHATSGNSYEQYF. CDR3 bases: TGTGCCAGCAGTTTAGCGCATGCGACTAGCGGGAATTCCTACGAGCAGTACTTC.

This clonotype appeared a few times. The chain carries TRBV28 and TRBJ2-1, with 9 nucleotides matching TRBD2. The length of the CDR3 is 14 residues. In germline, CDR1 is MDHEN, CDR2 SYDVKM. After removal of 3 bases from V and 7 bases from J, the junction contained 4 bases not matched to a gene. Here the CDR3 reads CASSFAGGRNEQFF. CDR3 nucleotide sequence: TGTGCCAGCAGTTTCGCGGGAGGGAGGAATGAGCAGTTCTTC. Combining the CDR3 with reference TRBV28 and TRBJ2-1 gives the whole variable domain DVKVTQSSRYLVKRTGEKVFLECVQDMDHENMFWYRQDPGLGLRLIYFSYDVKMKEKGDIPEGYSVSREKKERFSLILESASTNQTSMYLCASSFAGGRNEQFFGPGTRLTVL.

J is TRBJ1-1 and V is TRBV4-1; TRBD1 might be the D (5 bases). This CDR3 has 13 residues. The V end lost 4 bases, the J end lost 4 bases, and 10 bases lay between the germline ends. The germline V gene has CDR1 MGHRA and CDR2 YSYEKL. In DNA, the CDR3 is TGCGCCAGCAGCCGGGGGTTGGGCACTGAAGCTTTCTTT. This translates into CASSRGLGTEAFF.

This chain connects TRBV11-2 to TRBJ2-3; TRBD2 matches at 8 bases. Germline-derived CDR1 and CDR2 are SGHAT and FQNNGV. The CDR3 has 14 residues. The J segment lost 5 bases and the V segment lost 1 base, leaving 2 bases of the junction unmatched. The CDR3 loop reads CASSLVSGGDTQYF. The CDR3 DNA is TGTGCCAGCAGCTTAGTAAGCGGGGGAGATACGCAGTATTTT.

The V and J genes are TRBV10-3 and TRBJ2-5, with 7 bases that match TRBD2. The CDR3 covers 14 residues. The germline gives CDR1 ENHRY, CDR2 SYGVKD. Trimming removed 3 bases from V and 5 bases from J; junction bases left unmatched: 6. The CDR3 loop is CAISDFLAEETQYF. CDR3 DNA: TGTGCCATCAGTGATTTCCTAGCGGAGGAGACCCAGTACTTC.

This clonotype occurred a few times. V gene TRBV6-5 combines with J gene TRBJ1-2; no reliable D call. With 6 bases removed from V and 4 bases from J, the gap between germline ends came to 15 bases. This CDR3 comprises 14 residues. Germline CDR1 reads MNHEY; CDR2 reads SVGAGI. The CDR3 here is CASSYSPLAYGYTF. In DNA, the CDR3 is TGTGCCAGCAGCTATTCCCCGTTGGCCTATGGCTACACCTTC.